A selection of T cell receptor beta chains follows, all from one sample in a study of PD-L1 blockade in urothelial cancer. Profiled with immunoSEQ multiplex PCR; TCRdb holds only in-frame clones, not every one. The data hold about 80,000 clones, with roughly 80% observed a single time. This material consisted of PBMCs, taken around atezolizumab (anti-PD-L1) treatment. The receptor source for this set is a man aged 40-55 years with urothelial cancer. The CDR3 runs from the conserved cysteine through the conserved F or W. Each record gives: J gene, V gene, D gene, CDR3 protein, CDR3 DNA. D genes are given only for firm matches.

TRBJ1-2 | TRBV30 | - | CAWQTDDYGYTF | TGTGCCTGGCAGACAGACGACTATGGCTACACCTTC
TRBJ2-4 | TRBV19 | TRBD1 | CASSMGTGDKLAKNIQYF | TGTGCCAGTAGTATGGGGACAGGGGATAAGTTGGCCAAAAACATTCAGTACTTC
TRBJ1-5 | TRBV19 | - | CASSIEGYSNQPQHF | TGTGCCAGTAGTATTGAGGGTTATAGCAATCAGCCCCAGCATTTT
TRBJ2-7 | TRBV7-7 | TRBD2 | CASSLEGSPEREAYEQYF | TGTGCTAGCAGCTTAGAGGGTTCCCCCGAGCGGGAGGCCTACGAGCAGTACTTC
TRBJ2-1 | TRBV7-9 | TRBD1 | CASSPSGQGRNEQFF | TGTGCCAGCAGCCCTTCGGGACAGGGGCGAAATGAGCAGTTCTTC
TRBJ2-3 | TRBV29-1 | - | CSIISDFGDTQYF | TGCAGCATAATCTCGGACTTTGGAGATACGCAGTATTTT
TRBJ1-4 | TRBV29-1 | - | CSARTINNEKLFF | TGCAGCGCGAGGACAATCAACAATGAAAAACTGTTTTTT
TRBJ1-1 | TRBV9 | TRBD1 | CASSGQGTGAEAFF | TGTGCCAGCAGCGGACAGGGGACCGGTGCTGAAGCTTTCTTT
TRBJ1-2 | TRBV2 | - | CASSENPVNYGYTF | TGTGCCAGCAGTGAAAACCCAGTAAACTATGGCTACACCTTC
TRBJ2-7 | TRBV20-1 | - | CSAKGGENPYF | TGCAGTGCTAAGGGGGGGGAGAATCCGTACTTC
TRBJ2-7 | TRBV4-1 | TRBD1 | CASSLSGTGLTYEQYF | TGCGCCAGCAGCCTTTCCGGGACAGGCCTAACCTACGAGCAGTACTTC
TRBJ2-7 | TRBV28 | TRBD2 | CASSPPPGRAGEQYF | TGTGCCAGCAGTCCCCCGCCAGGGAGGGCAGGTGAGCAGTACTTC
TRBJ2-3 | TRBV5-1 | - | CASSSAWEDTQYF | TGCGCCAGCAGCTCCGCCTGGGAGGATACGCAGTATTTT